This T cell receptor (beta chain) emerged from a study of shared clonotypes between healthy human individuals. Method: immunoSEQ multiplex PCR; TCRdb's copy keeps in-frame clones and lacks some. The sample carries hundreds of thousands of clones, about 80% recorded once. Details on this clone: Its matching antigen is unknown.

Study results and caveats: Clonotype sharing across donors was expected to vary with sequencing depth.

Every donor, a Caucasian adult, lived in Nashville, Tennessee. Unsorted samples drew genomic DNA from about 90 million PBMCs. The sample was PBMCs. This TCR was sampled from a woman in her thirties or forties in good health. Some clones in this sample may be carry-over from other donors' samples.

This chain's CDR3 is CASSAGLARNEQYF. CDR3 in DNA: TGTGCCAGCAGCGCCGGACTAGCGAGGAACGAGCAGTACTTC. This sequence joins TRBV5-4 and TRBJ2-7, with 9 bases that match TRBD2. With V trimmed by 4 bases and J by 5 bases, 7 bases remained unmatched. Germline V gives CDR1 SGHNT, CDR2 YYREEE (reference sequence). The CDR3 covers 14 residues.